This TCR beta chain was retrieved from a study of naive and memory T cell subsets. The CDR3 is 15 residues long. Germline loops: CDR1 SGHTS, CDR2 YDEGEE. V lost 3 bases and J 2 bases, leaving 15 bases between the germline ends. Cells stained for CD3, CD4, CD8, CD45RA, CD27 and viability were sorted into four CD45RA/CD27 subsets. Study-wide results and caveats: Possibly reflecting memory cells re-expressing CD45RA, a few larger clonotypes occurred in naive repertoires, especially CD8. A clonotype means one alpha or beta sequence, not an alpha/beta pair.

Two oligonucleotides, mixed equimolar, formed the beta constant-region primer covering TRBC1 and TRBC2. The ligated cDNA underwent four PCR rounds using SP2 and nested alpha and beta constant-region primers. Ligation attached a single-stranded oligonucleotide with a 12-nucleotide UMI and the SP2 primer to the cDNA 3' end. In TCRdb, the UMI-ligation and nested PCR reads were re-called with MiXCR into one record per CDR3 protein. The data show approximately 80,000 distinct CDR3 sequences, 9% seen once. Remarks on this clonotype: Its antigen is not known.

The J gene is TRBJ2-7, the V gene TRBV5-8, with D perhaps matching TRBD1 (6 bases). The material sequenced was naive CD8+ T cells from blood. The receptor comes from a human donor in good health. CDR3 sequence (DNA): TGTGCCAGCAGCTCGCCAGGGGACGAAACCTACGAGCAGTACTTC. Translated: CASSSPGDETYEQYF.